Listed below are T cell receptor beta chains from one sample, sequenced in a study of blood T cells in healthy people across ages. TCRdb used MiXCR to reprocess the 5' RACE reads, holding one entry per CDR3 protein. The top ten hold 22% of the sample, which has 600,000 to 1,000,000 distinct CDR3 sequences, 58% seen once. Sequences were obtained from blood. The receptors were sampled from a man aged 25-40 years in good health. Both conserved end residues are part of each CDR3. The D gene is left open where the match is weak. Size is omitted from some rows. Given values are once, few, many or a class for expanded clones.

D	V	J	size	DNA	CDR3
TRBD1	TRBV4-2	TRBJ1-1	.	TGTGCCAGCAGCCAAGAAGGACAGGGAGGGACTGAAGCTTTCTTT	CASSQEGQGGTEAFF
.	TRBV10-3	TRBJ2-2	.	TGTGCCATCAGTGAGTCGAGCCCTAAAATTCGCGGGGAGCTGTTTTTT	CAISESSPKIRGELFF
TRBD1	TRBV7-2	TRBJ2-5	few	TGTGCCAGCAGCTCCCCATGGCAGGGGGCTATAGAGACCCAGTACTTC	CASSSPWQGAIETQYF
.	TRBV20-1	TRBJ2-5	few	TGCAGTGCTACTCCACCTGGGCCTCAAGAGACCCAGTACTTC	CSATPPGPQETQYF
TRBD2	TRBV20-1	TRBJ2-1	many	TGCAGTGCCCACGCCCCCTCTAGCGGGCATTACAATGAGCAGTTCTTC	CSAHAPSSGHYNEQFF
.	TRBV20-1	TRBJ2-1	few	TGCAGTGCTAGAGATCCGGGGAGTAGACCCTACAATGAGCAGTTCTTC	CSARDPGSRPYNEQFF
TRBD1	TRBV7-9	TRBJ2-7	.	TGTGCCAGCAGCCGGACAGGGGATAACGAGCAGTACTTC	CASSRTGDNEQYF
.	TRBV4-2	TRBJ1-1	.	TGTGCCAGCAGCCCCTCAGTGAACACTGAAGCTTTCTTT	CASSPSVNTEAFF
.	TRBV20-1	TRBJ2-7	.	TGCAGTGCTAAAGGGCCAGGTTCCTACGAGCAGTACTTC	CSAKGPGSYEQYF
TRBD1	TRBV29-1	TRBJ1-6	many	TGCAGCGTTCAATCGGGACAGGGAAATTCACCCCTCCACTTT	CSVQSGQGNSPLHF
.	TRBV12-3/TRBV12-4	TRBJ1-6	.	TGTGCCAGCAGTCTCGGACAGCCACCCCTCCACTTT	CASSLGQPPLHF
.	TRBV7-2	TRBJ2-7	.	TGTGCCAGCAGCCAACGCGGAGTGATGAGCTACGAGCAGTACTTC	CASSQRGVMSYEQYF
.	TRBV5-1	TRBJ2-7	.	TGCGCCAGCAGCAGTCGGCCTTCAGACTACGAGCAGTACTTC	CASSSRPSDYEQYF
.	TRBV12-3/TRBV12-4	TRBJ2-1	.	TGTGCCAGCAGTTTAGCTAGCGGTCACAATGAGCAGTTCTTC	CASSLASGHNEQFF
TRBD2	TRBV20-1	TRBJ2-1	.	TGCAGTGCTAGAGATACTAGCGGGAGTTTCTACAATGAGCAGTTCTTC	CSARDTSGSFYNEQFF
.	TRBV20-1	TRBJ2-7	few	TGCAGTGTAAACCAGCGGGCCTCCGGCGAGCAGTACTTC	CSVNQRASGEQYF
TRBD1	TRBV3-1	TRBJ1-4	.	TGTGCCAGCAGCCCAACGGGACAGGGAGTTGGAAAACTGTTTTTT	CASSPTGQGVGKLFF
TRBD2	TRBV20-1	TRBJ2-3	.	TGCAGTGCTCCCGGGGGGGCAGCAGATACGCAGTATTTT	CSAPGGAADTQYF
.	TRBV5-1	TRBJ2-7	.	TGCGCCAGCAGCTTGCGAGGTCAGAGCAATGAGCAGTACTTC	CASSLRGQSNEQYF
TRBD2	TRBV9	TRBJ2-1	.	TGTGCCAGCGGCGTCGGGACTAGCTCCTACAATGAGCAGTTCTTC	CASGVGTSSYNEQFF
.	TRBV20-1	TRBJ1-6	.	TGCAGTGCTAGAACAGGAATGAGCTCACCCCTCCACTTT	CSARTGMSSPLHF
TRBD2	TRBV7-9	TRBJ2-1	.	TGTGCCAGCAGCCCCCAACTAGCGGACCTCTACAATGAGCAGTTCTTC	CASSPQLADLYNEQFF
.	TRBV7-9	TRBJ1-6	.	TGTGCCAGCAGCCCACCTCTCTTTCAGGGATCCCCCCCCCTCCACTTT	CASSPPLFQGSPPLHF
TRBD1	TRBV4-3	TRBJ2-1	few	TGCGCCAGCCAACAGGACAGGTCCATCCCTAAGCAGTTCTTC	CASQQDRSIPKQFF
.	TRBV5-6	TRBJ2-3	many	TGTGCCAGCAGCTTTGAACTCACAGATACGCAGTATTTT	CASSFELTDTQYF
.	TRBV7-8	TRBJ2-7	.	TGTGCCAGCAGCCCTATACTGTCACCGCCCTACGAGCAGTACTTC	CASSPILSPPYEQYF
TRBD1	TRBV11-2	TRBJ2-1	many	TGTGCCAGCAGAACCGGGACAGTAGAGTTCTTC	CASRTGTVEFF
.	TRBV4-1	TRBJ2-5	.	TGCGCCAGCAGCCAAGAAGACAGGTCCAAGGAGACCCAGTACTTC	CASSQEDRSKETQYF
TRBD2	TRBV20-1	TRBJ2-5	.	TGCAGTGCGGCGGACGGGGGGAAAGAGACCCAGTACTTC	CSAADGGKETQYF
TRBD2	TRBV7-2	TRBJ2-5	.	TGTGCCAGCAGCTTAGAGGCTAGCGGGAGAGGGGAGACCCAGTACTTC	CASSLEASGRGETQYF
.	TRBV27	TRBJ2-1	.	TGTGCCAGCAGTTCCCCAAGGGGGGGGCCCTACAATGAGCAGTTCTTC	CASSSPRGGPYNEQFF
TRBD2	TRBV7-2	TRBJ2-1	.	TGTGCCAGCAGCTTAGCGGGACTATATGGGAACAATGAGCAGTTCTTC	CASSLAGLYGNNEQFF
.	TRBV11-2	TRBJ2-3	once	TGTGCCAGCAGCGACCAAAGTAGGGGGTCTACGCAGTATTTT	CASSDQSRGSTQYF
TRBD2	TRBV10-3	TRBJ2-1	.	TGTGCCATCAGTCGCGGGGGGGTAGGTAATGAGCAGTTCTTC	CAISRGGVGNEQFF
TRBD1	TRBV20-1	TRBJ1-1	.	TGCAGTGCCGTCCGGGACAGGGGTGCTGAAGCTTTCTTT	CSAVRDRGAEAFF
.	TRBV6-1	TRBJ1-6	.	TGTGCCAGCAGTGAAGGAGGATCTGTTGGATCCCTCCACTTT	CASSEGGSVGSLHF
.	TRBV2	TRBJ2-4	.	TGTGCCAGCAGTGAAGTCGGTTCGGAGCAGTACTTC	CASSEVGSEQYF
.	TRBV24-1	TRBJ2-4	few	TGTGCCACCAGTGATCCAGGGGCCCCAGGGGACATTCAGTACTTC	CATSDPGAPGDIQYF
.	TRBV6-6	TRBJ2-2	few	TGTGCCAGCGGTAACACCGGGGAGCTGTTTTTT	CASGNTGELFF
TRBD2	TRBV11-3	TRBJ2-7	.	TGTGCCAGCAGCCCGGCGCGGAGGCGGGAGGTCTACGAGCAGTACTTC	CASSPARRREVYEQYF
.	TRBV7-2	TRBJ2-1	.	TGTGCCAGCAGCCCCCACCCGGGGAGCTCCTACAATGAGCAGTTCTTC	CASSPHPGSSYNEQFF
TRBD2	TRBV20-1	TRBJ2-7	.	TGCAGTGCTGGAACCAGCGGGAGGTTCTACGAGCAGTACTTC	CSAGTSGRFYEQYF
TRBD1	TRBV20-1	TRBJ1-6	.	TGCAGTGTCTGGCGCTCAGGCCTACAGGGGGTAAATTCACCCCTCCACTTT	CSVWRSGLQGVNSPLHF
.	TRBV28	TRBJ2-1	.	TGTGCCAGCAGGGGGAGTAGCGACAATGAGCAGTTCTTC	CASRGSSDNEQFF
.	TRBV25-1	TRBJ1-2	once	TGTGCCAGCAGTGACCAGAGGAGGTATGGCTACACCTTC	CASSDQRRYGYTF
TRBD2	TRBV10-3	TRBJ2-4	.	TGTGCCATCAGTGAGGGTCCCAGCGGGGGTACGAAAAACATTCAGTACTTC	CAISEGPSGGTKNIQYF
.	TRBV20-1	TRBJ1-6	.	TGCAGTGGTTGTCGCATATACGAGCGGGGCCCCTCGGGAAATAATTCACCCCTCCACTTT	CSGCRIYERGPSGNNSPLHF
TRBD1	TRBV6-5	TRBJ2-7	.	TGTGCCAGCACTCGGGACAGGTGGGGCTACGAGCAGTACTTC	CASTRDRWGYEQYF
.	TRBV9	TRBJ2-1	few	TGTGCCAGCAGCGTAGAGGGGGGTGCCCACAATGAGCAGTTCTTC	CASSVEGGAHNEQFF
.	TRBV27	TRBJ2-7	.	TGTGCCAGCAGTTTAGAACGCAACTCCTACGAGCAGTACTTC	CASSLERNSYEQYF
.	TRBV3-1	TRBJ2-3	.	TGTGCCAGCAGCCAAGACAGTATCACAGATACGCAGTATTTT	CASSQDSITDTQYF
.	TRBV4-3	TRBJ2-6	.	TGCGCCAGCAGCCAAGATAGAATCTCTGGGGCCAACGTCCTGACTTTC	CASSQDRISGANVLTF
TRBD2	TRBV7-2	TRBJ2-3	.	TGTGCCAGCAGCTCGGGACTAGCCAACACAGATACGCAGTATTTT	CASSSGLANTDTQYF
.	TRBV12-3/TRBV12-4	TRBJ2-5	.	TGTGCCAGTAAAGACTGGATACAAGAGACCCAGTACTTC	CASKDWIQETQYF